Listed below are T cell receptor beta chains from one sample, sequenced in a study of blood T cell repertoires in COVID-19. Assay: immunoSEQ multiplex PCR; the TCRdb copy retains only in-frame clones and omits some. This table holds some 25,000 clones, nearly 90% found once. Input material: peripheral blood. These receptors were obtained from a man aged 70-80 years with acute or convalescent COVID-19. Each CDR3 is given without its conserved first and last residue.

cdr3_aa: ASRVAGNTDTQY
v_call: TRBV19

cdr3_aa: ASSMERSDTGELF
v_call: TRBV5-1

cdr3_aa: ASNLGPGVYEQY
v_call: TRBV3-1/TRBV3-2

cdr3_aa: ASSPFGGGGTGELF
v_call: TRBV6-4

cdr3_aa: ASSLGVRGKLF
v_call: TRBV13

cdr3_aa: ASSPGAYEQY
v_call: TRBV18

cdr3_aa: ASSLRGADTQY
v_call: TRBV5-4

cdr3_aa: ASSVNVLRDTQY
v_call: TRBV9

cdr3_aa: ASSLEAPQGRVSPLH
v_call: TRBV7-6

cdr3_aa: AISGGGRLDTQY
v_call: TRBV10-3

cdr3_aa: ASSRGTGMNTEAF
v_call: TRBV4-3

cdr3_aa: ATSPPGDVNQPQH
v_call: TRBV24-1

cdr3_aa: ASSEERDNEAF
v_call: TRBV2

cdr3_aa: ASSTLAQRGVADTQY
v_call: TRBV11-2

cdr3_aa: ASSLLAGRGYEQY
v_call: TRBV28

cdr3_aa: ASSPPNIGANVLT
v_call: TRBV18

cdr3_aa: ASMDFRRSYGYT
v_call: TRBV7-9

cdr3_aa: ASSPRDRNPGELF
v_call: TRBV9

cdr3_aa: ASSPPSREDTGELF
v_call: TRBV9

cdr3_aa: ASSLGSGRVNEQF
v_call: TRBV7-9

cdr3_aa: ASSFGRGVSDTQY
v_call: TRBV28

cdr3_aa: ASSFNTGQETQY
v_call: TRBV7-6

cdr3_aa: ASSELAGDRSSTDTQY
v_call: TRBV6-4

cdr3_aa: ASSKSGSGYEQY
v_call: TRBV2

cdr3_aa: ASSRSGTENTEAF
v_call: TRBV5-1

cdr3_aa: ATSDDTGTNNYNEQF
v_call: TRBV24-1

cdr3_aa: ASSLGLAGVQGEQF
v_call: TRBV5-1

cdr3_aa: AISERQDNYGYT
v_call: TRBV10-3

cdr3_aa: ASSLTSGFTSTDTQY
v_call: TRBV27

cdr3_aa: ASSSGTGLGYT
v_call: TRBV7-2

cdr3_aa: ASRGQMNTEAF
v_call: TRBV25-1

cdr3_aa: ASSLGKEREQF
v_call: TRBV7-2

cdr3_aa: ASSPTGGNSPLH
v_call: TRBV9

cdr3_aa: ASSSALTRRGFYEQY
v_call: TRBV7-9

cdr3_aa: ASSLGTGFGSYTDTQY
v_call: TRBV5-6

cdr3_aa: ASSYTATSDEQY
v_call: TRBV5-1

cdr3_aa: ATSRDRTGGRKAEAF
v_call: TRBV15

cdr3_aa: ASSLMSRAAPTLNYGYT
v_call: TRBV5-1

cdr3_aa: ASSSLGGTADTQY
v_call: TRBV7-9

cdr3_aa: ASSLGPGDTEAF
v_call: TRBV11-3

cdr3_aa: ASSETGQSNSPLH
v_call: TRBV2

cdr3_aa: ASSSGGPISNEQF
v_call: TRBV19

cdr3_aa: ASSQDRWRNNSPLH
v_call: TRBV4-1

cdr3_aa: ASSLRTGPYEQY
v_call: TRBV5-1